This passage covers 21 T cell receptor beta chains from one sample sequenced in a study of CD8 T cells in Susac syndrome. Random hexamers were used to reverse transcribe an amount of roughly 0.5 to 1 ug RNA. In TCRdb, the immunoSEQ multiplex PCR reads were re-called with MiXCR into one record per CDR3 protein. The table shows about 130,000 distinct CDR3 sequences, with over 85% occurring only once. Sample: CD4+ T cells from PBMCs. Receptors were obtained from a human donor in good health.

This rearrangement joins TRBV5-1 to TRBJ2-1; 7 nucleotides match TRBD2. Unmatched junction bases numbered 12, after V lost 1 base and J lost 8 bases. Germline V lookup: CDR1 SGHRS, CDR2 YFSETQ. This CDR3 region has 16 residues. CDR3 loop: CASSLRGGSYQDEQFF. As DNA, the CDR3 is TGCGCCAGCAGCTTGCGGGGCGGGAGTTATCAGGATGAGCAGTTCTTC. The entire variable domain, with the rest obtained from reference TRBV5-1 and TRBJ2-1, is as follows: KAGVTQTPRYLIKTRGQQVTLSCSPISGHRSVSWYQQTPGQGLQFLFEYFSETQRNKGNFPGRFSGRQFSNSRSEMNVSTLELGDSALYLCASSLRGGSYQDEQFFGPGTRLTVL.

The CDR3 region is CASSFGAPYEQYF. The CDR3 DNA reads as TGTGCCAGCAGCTTTGGGGCTCCCTACGAGCAGTACTTC. V is TRBV7-9 and J is TRBJ2-7; TRBD1 is a possible D gene (5 bases). The germline V and J ends were trimmed by 3 bases and 2 bases, with 8 bases remaining between them. Germline CDR1 reads SEHNR; CDR2 reads FQNEAQ (reference sequence). The CDR3 covers 13 residues.

The V and J genes are TRBV5-6 and TRBJ2-7, with 8 bases that match TRBD2. The ends lost 0 bases at V and 5 bases at J; junction bases unmatched: 13. The CDR3 length is 17 residues. From germline, CDR1 is SGHDT and CDR2 YYEEEE. The CDR3 is CASSLEGASGSIHEQYF. The CDR3 bases are TGTGCCAGCAGCTTGGAAGGAGCGAGCGGGAGTATCCACGAGCAGTACTTC.

This clonotype was recorded once. This chain uses TRBV29-1 with TRBJ2-5, with 7 bases fitting TRBD2. Germline CDR1 and CDR2: SQVTM and ANQGSEA. The CDR3 has 14 residues. V shed 0 bases and J 5 bases; nucleotides not matched to a gene: 6. CDR3: CSVEEAPAGETQYF. Written as DNA, the CDR3 is TGCAGCGTTGAAGAAGCCCCAGCGGGGGAGACCCAGTACTTC.

The rearrangement links TRBV30 to TRBJ1-6; 9 bases are shared with TRBD1. V was clipped by 3 bases and J by 7 bases; unmatched bases: 4. The CDR3 spans 14 residues. Germline assignment: CDR1 GTSNPN and CDR2 SVGIG (reference sequence). The CDR3 DNA sequence: TGTGCCTGGAGGGACAGGGGAATGAATTCACCCCTCCACTTT. This gives the protein CAWRDRGMNSPLHF.

The CDR3 sequence is CASSPRGAGGPNTGELFF. The CDR3 DNA reads as TGTGCCAGCAGTCCCCGGGGAGCGGGAGGGCCGAACACCGGGGAGCTGTTTTTT. V gene TRBV12-3 or TRBV12-4 combines with J gene TRBJ2-2; 10 bases fit TRBD2. J was trimmed by 0 bases and V by 5 bases; bases with no gene match: 9. The CDR3 length is 18 residues.

The CDR3 nucleotides read TGTGCCAGCAACCCGGGACAGACGAACACCGGGGAGCTGTTTTTT. Encoded protein: CASNPGQTNTGELFF. V usage is TRBV9 and J usage is TRBJ2-2, with TRBD1 matching 7 bases. The CDR3 spans 15 residues. Losses at the gene ends were 6 bases for V and 0 bases for J; bases not matched to a gene: 5. Germline-derived CDR1 and CDR2 are SGDLS and YYNGEE. Full variable domain (outside the CDR3, taken from reference TRBV9 and TRBJ2-2): DSGVTQTPKHLITATGQRVTLRCSPRSGDLSVYWYQQSLDQGLQFLIQYYNGEERAKGNILERFSAQQFPDLHSELNLSSLELGDSALYFCASNPGQTNTGELFFGEGSRLTVL.

The chain couples TRBV9 to TRBJ2-2; D possibly corresponds to TRBD2 (5 bases). Germline V gives CDR1 SGDLS, CDR2 YYNGEE. V lost 3 bases, J lost 2 bases, and 8 bases lay in between. The CDR3 totals 14 residues. The CDR3 nucleotides are TGTGCCAGCAGCGCGACTACTAACACCGGGGAGCTGTTTTTT. Its protein is CASSATTNTGELFF.

The genes are TRBV7-9 and TRBJ1-1; 8 positions agree with TRBD1. CDR1 SEHNR and CDR2 FQNEAQ come from the germline V gene (reference sequence). The CDR3 sequence is 17 residues long. After removal of 3 bases from V and 6 bases from J, the junction contained 15 bases not matched to a gene. The CDR3 sequence: CASSLTGAGMRTAEAFF. The CDR3 nucleotides are TGTGCCAGCAGCTTGACAGGGGCTGGTATGAGGACCGCTGAAGCTTTCTTT.

The chain carries TRBV20-1 and TRBJ2-2, with D possibly TRBD2 on 6 matching bases. The CDR3 is 14 residues long. Between the trimmed V and J ends, which lost 2 bases and 7 bases, there was a span of 14 bases. CDR1 DFQATT and CDR2 SNEGSKA come from the germline V gene (reference sequence). The CDR3: CSARTGTLNGELFF. CDR3 coding DNA: TGCAGTGCTAGAACCGGGACTCTCAACGGGGAGCTGTTTTTT.

The chain recombines TRBV29-1 with TRBJ2-7; 10 bases fit TRBD1. Losses at the gene ends were 6 bases for V and 5 bases for J; bases not matched to a gene: 7. Germline V gene sequence: CDR1 SQVTM, CDR2 ANQGSEA. This CDR3 contains 13 residues. The DNA for the CDR3 is TGCAGCGTGGCCTGGACAGGGGGGGACGAGCAGTACTTC. This translates into CSVAWTGGDEQYF.

A remark on this clonotype: The junction departs from the called germline gene at one end, perhaps through a read error. V is TRBV27 and J is TRBJ2-3; D gene uncertain. The CDR3 sequence is 14 residues long. CDR1 MNHEY and CDR2 SMNVEV come from the germline V gene (reference sequence). This CDR3 reads CASSLRNLGDTQCF. DNA for the CDR3: TGTGCCAGCAGTTTACGAAATCTAGGAGATACGCAGTGTTTT.

The V and J genes are TRBV5-1 and TRBJ2-7, with a weak D call TRBD1 (5 bases). The CDR3 loop spans 14 amino acids. Trimming pared 0 bases from V and 5 bases from J, leaving 12 bases between. CDR1 and CDR2 (germline): SGHRS, YFSETQ. This chain's CDR3 is CASSLGNQGDEQYF. The CDR3 nucleotides are TGCGCCAGCAGCTTGGGAAACCAGGGCGACGAGCAGTACTTC.

This chain joins TRBV6-2 or TRBV6-3 and TRBJ2-5, with TRBD1 matching over 9 bases. V lost 6 bases and J lost 5; bases outside the gene matches: 25. The CDR3 is made up of 20 amino acids. CDR1 is MNHEY, CDR2 SVGEGT, per germline. CDR3 protein: CASSKSPGQGRRDLEETQYF. Written as DNA, the CDR3 is TGTGCCAGCAGCAAGAGTCCGGGACAGGGAAGGAGAGATCTCGAGGAGACCCAGTACTTC.

The chain employs TRBV20-1 and TRBJ1-1, with D perhaps matching TRBD1 (5 bases). This CDR3 contains 12 residues. The germline gives CDR1 DFQATT, CDR2 SNEGSKA (reference sequence). V shed 5 bases and J shed 2 bases, with 9 bases lying between them. In DNA, the CDR3 is TGCAGTGCTTTCCGGGACAACACTGAAGCTTTCTTT. Amino acids: CSAFRDNTEAFF.

In nucleotides, the CDR3 is TGTGCCAGCAGCTTAGACTCAGGGGTCCCCTCCTACGAGCAGTACTTC. Residues: CASSLDSGVPSYEQYF. The chain is built from TRBV7-2 and TRBJ2-7; a weak D match, TRBD1 (6 bases). There are 16 residues in the CDR3. CDR1 is SGHTA and CDR2 is FQGNSA in the germline V gene. Trimming cost V 1 base and J 0 bases, with 13 bases left between them.

The chain recombines TRBV3-1 with TRBJ2-7; 12 bases match TRBD2. V lost 0 bases, J lost 4 bases, and 10 bases stayed unmatched. Germline V CDR1 and CDR2: LGHDT, YNNKEL (reference sequence). CDR3 length: 18 residues. This chain's CDR3 is CASSQEGDILAGGYEQYF. The CDR3 DNA follows: TGTGCCAGCAGCCAAGAGGGGGACATACTAGCGGGAGGATACGAGCAGTACTTC.

V and J are TRBV7-2 and TRBJ2-5, with 10 positions matching TRBD2. Unmatched junction bases numbered 11, after V lost 0 bases and J lost 1 base. CDR3 length: 19 amino acids. The germline gives CDR1 SGHTA, CDR2 FQGNSA. In nucleotides, the CDR3 is TGTGCCAGCAGCTTAGCGCGGCTAGCGGGAGTGGGGGCCCAAGAGACCCAGTACTTC. Protein sequence: CASSLARLAGVGAQETQYF.

The chain recombines TRBV6-6 with TRBJ1-1; D may be TRBD1 (5 bases). V was pared by 4 bases and J by 6 bases, with 15 bases between. Germline V CDR1 and CDR2: MNHNY, SVGAGI (reference sequence). This CDR3 spans 14 amino acids. The CDR3 DNA sequence: TGTGCCAGCAGTTGGGGACGTAATAACCCTGAAGCTTTCTTT. It encodes CASSWGRNNPEAFF.

DNA for the CDR3: TGTGCCAGCAGCTTCAAGCGGGAGAGAACAGATACGCAGTATTTT. Translation gives CASSFKRERTDTQYF. The chain uses TRBV7-8 and TRBJ2-3, with TRBD2 identical over 8 bases. This CDR3 has 15 amino acids. CDR1 is SGHVS, CDR2 FQNEAQ, per germline. J gave up 3 bases and V 3 bases, and 5 bases lay outside the gene matches.

This chain connects TRBV20-1 to TRBJ1-1; D unresolved. The V and J ends lost 0 bases and 0 bases respectively, with 8 bases between them. The CDR3 loop spans 14 amino acids. Germline lookup yields CDR1 DFQATT and CDR2 SNEGSKA (reference sequence). CDR3 sequence reads: CSARDHSLNTEAFF. Written as DNA, the CDR3 is TGCAGTGCTAGAGATCATAGCCTGAACACTGAAGCTTTCTTT.